This entry features one TCR beta chain sequence. Antigen specificity is unknown. Clones were sequenced by immunoSEQ multiplex PCR, and TCRdb holds only the in-frame ones, with some missing. The sample gives 60,000 to 70,000 clones, around 81% of which show up once; less than 0.6% is in the top ten. The data were obtained in a study of memory CD4+ T cells and cytomegalovirus serostatus. Single viable CD3+CD4+CD8-CD45RO+ cells were sorted as the memory CD4+ T cells. Notes on the study in general: Median bootstrapped AUC for CMV status was around 0.96 originally, less than 0.93 US-trained.

Sequencing was done on a sample of memory CD4+ T cells from blood. This TCR was recovered from an adult in good health and CMV-seronegative. Some clones in this sample may be carry-over from other donors' samples.

The CDR3 bases are TGTGCCAGCAGTGATAGGGGTGAGCAGTTCTTC. Translation gives CASSDRGEQFF. The chain joins TRBV6-5 to TRBJ2-1; D may be TRBD1 (5 bases). Per germline, CDR1 MNHEY and CDR2 SVGAGI. V lost 5 bases and J 9 bases, leaving 8 bases between the germline ends. The length of the CDR3 is 11 residues.